A selection of T cell receptor beta chains follows, all from one sample in a study of T cell repertoires in cytomegalovirus infection. Which antigens these TCRs recognize remains unknown. TCRdb processed the reads anew with MiXCR; each CDR3 protein has one entry. The sample carries some 560,000 distinct CDR3 sequences, 40% recorded once. The specimen was cultured PBMCs, collected from culture after CMV antigen stimulation. The receptor set was obtained from a human donor in good health (CMV status not recorded). Some clones in this sample may be carry-over from other donors' samples. Both conserved end residues are part of each CDR3. A D gene is named only where the DNA matches it firmly. Clone size is shown for a subset of rows, as once, few, many or a class of expanded clone.

V gene,clone size,CDR3 length,J gene,D gene,CDR3 protein,CDR3 DNA
TRBV7-2,-,18,TRBJ2-3,TRBD2,CASSLPLWREDSADTQYF,TGTGCCAGCAGCCTGCCGCTATGGCGGGAGGATTCGGCAGATACGCAGTATTTT
TRBV27,few,17,TRBJ2-3,TRBD1,CASSLTGQGPFTDTQYF,TGTGCCAGCAGTTTAACAGGACAGGGCCCCTTCACAGATACGCAGTATTTT
TRBV20-1,-,15,TRBJ2-7,-,CSAREPRGSTYEQYF,TGCAGTGCTAGGGAACCCCGGGGGTCAACCTACGAGCAGTACTTC
TRBV20-1,-,13,TRBJ2-1,-,CSARGGTFNEQFF,TGCAGTGCTAGAGGAGGCACGTTCAATGAGCAGTTCTTC
TRBV12-3/TRBV12-4,-,16,TRBJ2-5,TRBD2,CASSLETSALQETQYF,TGTGCCAGCAGTTTAGAGACTAGCGCGCTACAAGAGACCCAGTACTTC
TRBV12-3/TRBV12-4,many,15,TRBJ1-4,TRBD1,CASSPGGVTNEKLFF,TGTGCCAGCAGTCCAGGGGGGGTGACTAATGAAAAACTGTTTTTT
TRBV12-3/TRBV12-4,-,14,TRBJ2-1,TRBD2,CATKRGLASGEQFF,TGTGCCACAAAAAGGGGACTAGCGTCAGGAGAGCAGTTCTTC
TRBV28,once,16,TRBJ1-1,-,CASHPLQWAWNTEAFF,TGTGCCAGCCACCCCCTACAGTGGGCCTGGAACACTGAAGCTTTCTTT
TRBV5-1,-,16,TRBJ2-3,TRBD2,CASSLAGGRSTDTQYF,TGCGCCAGCAGCTTGGCCGGGGGGAGGAGCACAGATACGCAGTATTTT
TRBV12-3/TRBV12-4,-,14,TRBJ1-1,-,CASSIRVWGAEAFF,TGTGCCAGCAGTATTAGGGTCTGGGGCGCTGAAGCTTTCTTT
TRBV11-3,-,13,TRBJ2-1,-,CASSARFGNEQFF,TGTGCCAGCAGCGCAAGATTCGGCAATGAGCAGTTCTTC
TRBV5-1,once,15,TRBJ2-1,-,CASSLGGSYGNEQFF,TGCGCCAGCAGCTTGGGAGGGAGTTATGGCAATGAGCAGTTCTTC
TRBV6-2/TRBV6-3,-,16,TRBJ2-1,TRBD2,CASSDRGRESYNEQFF,TGTGCCAGCAGTGATAGAGGGAGGGAGTCCTACAATGAGCAGTTCTTC
TRBV6-6,-,15,TRBJ2-5,-,CASKTRDWHQETQYF,TGTGCCAGCAAGACCCGGGACTGGCACCAAGAGACCCAGTACTTC
TRBV12-3/TRBV12-4,many,13,TRBJ1-5,-,CASSFALNQPQHF,TGTGCCAGCAGTTTCGCCCTCAATCAGCCCCAGCATTTT
TRBV2,-,13,TRBJ1-4,-,CASRREANEKLFF,TGTGCCAGCAGGAGGGAAGCTAATGAAAAACTGTTTTTT
TRBV3-1,-,14,TRBJ2-5,-,CASSQGPGVETQYF,TGTGCCAGCAGCCAAGGCCCGGGAGTTGAGACCCAGTACTTC
TRBV6-6,-,16,TRBJ1-2,TRBD1,CASTFVGTGQNYGYTF,TGTGCCAGCACCTTCGTAGGGACAGGCCAGAACTATGGCTACACCTTC
TRBV7-8,few,15,TRBJ1-2,-,CASSLVRGEFYGYTF,TGTGCCAGCAGCTTAGTTCGGGGGGAATTCTATGGCTACACCTTC
TRBV12-3/TRBV12-4,-,15,TRBJ2-5,TRBD1,CASSNRDRGMETQYF,TGTGCCAGCAGTAACCGGGACAGGGGAATGGAGACCCAGTACTTC
TRBV7-8,few,14,TRBJ2-1,TRBD1,CASSFNQGDNEQFF,TGTGCCAGCAGCTTCAACCAGGGGGACAATGAGCAGTTCTTC
TRBV5-5,few,14,TRBJ1-2,-,CASSYLPVNYGYTF,TGTGCCAGCAGCTACCTACCAGTCAACTATGGCTACACCTTC
TRBV6-5,-,13,TRBJ1-2,-,CASRRGQIYGYTF,TGTGCCAGCAGGCGAGGACAGATTTATGGCTACACCTTC
TRBV27,-,13,TRBJ1-6,-,CASRPTHNSPLHF,TGTGCCTCTCGCCCGACCCATAATTCACCCCTCCACTTT
TRBV5-1,few,16,TRBJ2-7,-,CASSLKIAKLSYEQYF,TGCGCCAGCAGCTTGAAAATAGCGAAGTTGTCCTACGAGCAGTACTTC
TRBV7-9,-,16,TRBJ1-1,TRBD1,CASSPIYRGMNTEAFF,TGTGCCAGCAGCCCAATATACAGGGGGATGAACACTGAAGCTTTCTTT
TRBV2,few,12,TRBJ1-5,-,CASTSGNQPQHF,TGTGCCAGCACCTCCGGCAATCAGCCCCAGCATTTT
TRBV5-1,-,16,TRBJ1-3,-,CASSPWTARSGNTIYF,TGCGCCAGCAGCCCCTGGACAGCTCGCTCTGGAAACACCATATATTTT
TRBV2,many,12,TRBJ2-7,-,CASSGRGYEQYF,TGTGCCAGCAGTGGGAGGGGGTACGAGCAGTACTTC
TRBV2,-,13,TRBJ1-5,-,CASSAEQDQPQHF,TGTGCCAGCAGTGCAGAACAGGATCAGCCCCAGCATTTT
TRBV7-4,-,17,TRBJ1-1,TRBD1,CASSFRWEGTVNTEAFF,TGTGCCAGCAGCTTTAGATGGGAGGGGACAGTGAACACTGAAGCTTTCTTT
TRBV19,-,13,TRBJ1-6,TRBD1,CASRGQGYSPLHF,TGTGCCAGTAGAGGACAGGGTTATTCACCCCTCCACTTT
TRBV7-2,many,15,TRBJ2-1,-,CASSPHSTDRNEQFF,TGTGCCAGCAGCCCGCATTCCACCGACCGGAATGAGCAGTTCTTC
TRBV18,few,15,TRBJ1-4,-,CASSPRLGASEKLFF,TGTGCCAGCTCACCTCGCTTGGGGGCCTCGGAAAAACTGTTTTTT
TRBV7-2,few,14,TRBJ1-2,TRBD1,CASSLGGQLYGYTF,TGTGCCAGCAGCTTGGGGGGACAGCTCTATGGCTACACCTTC
TRBV28,-,15,TRBJ1-5,-,CASSLVRGVVQPQHF,TGTGCCAGCAGTTTAGTGAGGGGGGTTGTCCAGCCCCAGCATTTT